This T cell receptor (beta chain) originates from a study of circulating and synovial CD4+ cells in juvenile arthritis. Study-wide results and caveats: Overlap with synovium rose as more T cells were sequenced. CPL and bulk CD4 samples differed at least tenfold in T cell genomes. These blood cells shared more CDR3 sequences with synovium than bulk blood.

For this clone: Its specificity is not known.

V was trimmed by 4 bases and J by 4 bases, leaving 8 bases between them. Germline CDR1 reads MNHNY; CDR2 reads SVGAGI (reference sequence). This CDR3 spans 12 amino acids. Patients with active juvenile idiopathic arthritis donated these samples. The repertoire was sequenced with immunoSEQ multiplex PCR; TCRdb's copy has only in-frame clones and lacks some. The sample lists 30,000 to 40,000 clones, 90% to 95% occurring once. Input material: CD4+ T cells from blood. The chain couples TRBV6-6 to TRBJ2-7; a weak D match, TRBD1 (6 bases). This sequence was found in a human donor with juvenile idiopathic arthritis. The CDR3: CASSFTGYEQYF. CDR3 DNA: TGTGCCAGCAGTTTCACAGGGTACGAGCAGTACTTC.